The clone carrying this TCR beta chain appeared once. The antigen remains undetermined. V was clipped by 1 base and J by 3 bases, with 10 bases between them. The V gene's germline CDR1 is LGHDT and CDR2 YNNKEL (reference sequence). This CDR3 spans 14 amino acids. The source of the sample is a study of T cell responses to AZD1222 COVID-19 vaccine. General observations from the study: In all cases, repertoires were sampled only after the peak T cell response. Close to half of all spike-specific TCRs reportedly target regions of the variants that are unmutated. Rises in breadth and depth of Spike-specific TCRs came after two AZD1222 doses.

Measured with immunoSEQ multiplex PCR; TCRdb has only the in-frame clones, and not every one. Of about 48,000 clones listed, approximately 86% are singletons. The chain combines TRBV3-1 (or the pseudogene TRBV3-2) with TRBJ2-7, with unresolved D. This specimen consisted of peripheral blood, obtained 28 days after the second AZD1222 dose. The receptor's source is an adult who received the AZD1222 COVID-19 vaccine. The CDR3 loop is CASSQAHGDYEQYF. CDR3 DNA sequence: TGTGCCAGCAGCCAAGCCCACGGTGACTACGAGCAGTACTTC.